This TCR beta chain was captured by sequencing in a study of graft-versus-host responses after intestinal transplantation. Study in general: The whole recipient group had anti-thymocyte globulin induction followed by tacrolimus and steroids for two to three years. Whole-study results and caveats: The marrow of recipients harbored GvH clones, and ileum or blood showed some of them first. HvG clone declines early post-transplant were associated with peak circulating GvH levels.

Assay used: immunoSEQ multiplex PCR; TCRdb lists only in-frame clones, some missing. Of approximately 90,000 clones in the sample, about 88% were seen once. As to this clone: The antigen is not known.

Germline lookup yields CDR1 MNHNY and CDR2 SVGAGI (reference sequence). The V end lost 5 bases, the J end lost 5 bases, and 10 bases lay between the germline ends. The CDR3 spans 13 residues. The TCR was taken from a human donor who was the organ donor for an intestinal transplant. The material sequenced was unstimulated CD4+ T cells sorted from spleen or lymph node cells, taken before transplant. The J gene is TRBJ2-1, the V gene TRBV6-6; no definite D call. The CDR3 is CASSEPSHNEQFF. CDR3 sequence (DNA): TGTGCCAGCAGTGAGCCGAGCCACAATGAGCAGTTCTTC.